This T cell receptor (beta chain) was sequenced in a study of T-cell memory formation after mild COVID-19. TCRalpha and TCRbeta libraries used 5'RACE with constant-segment primers and UMIs. MiXCR, applied by TCRdb to the 5' RACE reads, yields one record per CDR3 protein. The profile shows more than 200,000 distinct CDR3 sequences, roughly 15% of them singletons. This clonotype appeared a few times. V lost 2 bases, J lost 0 bases, and 19 bases lay in between. Germline V gene data show CDR1 as SGHVS and CDR2 as FQNEAQ. The CDR3 contains 19 residues. This TCR derives from a man aged 18 to 29 who had mild COVID-19 (a few samples of this study predate the infection). Cell type and time point are not known. The V gene is TRBV7-8, the J gene TRBJ1-4, with unresolved D. Sequencing used PBMCs or a T cell subset sorted from them (not recorded which). The DNA of the CDR3 is TGTGCCAGCAGCTTAACCCCCGGTCCCATAGGCGCAACTAATGAAAAACTGTTTTTT. Translated: CASSLTPGPIGATNEKLFF.